These 32 T cell receptor beta chains came from one sample sequenced in a study of cytomegalovirus exposure and HLA in healthy donors. Primers for the PCR totalled 60 Vbeta and 13 Jbeta. The data were produced by immunoSEQ multiplex PCR, yet TCRdb's version contains in-frame clones alone and is incomplete. The table includes around 300,000 clones, 70% to 90% detected once. The sample comprised PBMCs. The receptor set was obtained from a woman aged 40 to 55 in good health and CMV-seropositive.

Here the CDR3 DNA reads TGTGCCAGCAGGACGACTAGCGGCTACGAGCAGTACTTC. Protein product: CASRTTSGYEQYF. The J gene is TRBJ2-7, the V gene TRBV28; 9 bases match TRBD2. This CDR3 contains 13 residues. CDR1 MDHEN and CDR2 SYDVKM come from the germline V gene. V shed 6 bases, J shed 3 bases, and the junction held 3 bases outside the gene matches.

The chain has TRBV7-2 and TRBJ1-1; perhaps TRBD1 as D (6 bases). The CDR3 length is 14 residues. Germline-derived CDR1 and CDR2 are SGHTA and FQGNSA. Trimming left V 4 bases short and J 3 bases short, with 12 bases between. The CDR3 DNA reads TGTGCCAGCAGCTACACAGGGTCGGACACTGAAGCTTTCTTT. This codes for CASSYTGSDTEAFF.

This chain joins TRBV4-1 and TRBJ2-7; TRBD2 matches at 8 bases. V gave up 0 bases and J gave up 3 bases; unmatched junction bases: 7. Germline CDR1 MGHRA, CDR2 YSYEKL. The CDR3 has 16 residues. In DNA form, the CDR3 reads TGCGCCAGCAGCCAAGATGCGGAAGCGGGAGTCTACGAGCAGTACTTC. Translated, it gives CASSQDAEAGVYEQYF.

V gene TRBV11-1 combines with J gene TRBJ2-2, with a tentative D call TRBD2 (6 bases). Trimming removed 4 bases from V and 3 bases from J, with 18 bases in between. Germline V gene sequence: CDR1 SGHAT, CDR2 FQDESV (reference sequence). CDR3 length equals 17 residues. The CDR3, as DNA: TGTGCCAGCAGCTCCCAAACCGGGACTTTCCACACCGGGGAGCTGTTTTTT. Translation gives CASSSQTGTFHTGELFF.

V and J are TRBV11-3 and TRBJ1-1; D is possibly TRBD1 (6 bases). The CDR3 is 15 amino acids. CDR1 is SGHNT, CDR2 YENEEA, per germline. The V end was cut by 4 bases, the J end by 4 bases, with 16 bases between. The DNA of the CDR3 is TGTGCCAGCAGCTCCAGAGACAGGTCGGTCACTGAAGCTTTCTTT. Residues: CASSSRDRSVTEAFF.

The CDR3 DNA follows: TGTGCCATCACAGGGGACGCCAACGTCCTGACTTTC. It specifies CAITGDANVLTF. The chain couples TRBV10-3 to TRBJ2-6; TRBD1 is a possible D gene (6 bases). V lost 7 bases, J lost 7 bases, and 8 bases lay in between. Per germline, CDR1 ENHRY and CDR2 SYGVKD. The CDR3 sequence is 12 residues long.

As concerns this clone: Other DNA sequences in the same sample also yield this CDR3. The chain employs TRBV9 and TRBJ2-1; 7 bases are shared with TRBD2. The CDR3 is made up of 16 amino acids. Germline V lookup: CDR1 SGDLS, CDR2 YYNGEE. The J segment lost 4 bases and the V segment lost 2 bases, leaving 9 bases of the junction unmatched. This CDR3 reads CASSVGGSGLYNEQFF. The CDR3 DNA reads as TGTGCCAGCAGCGTGGGGGGGAGCGGGCTGTACAATGAGCAGTTCTTC.

This sequence joins TRBV2 and TRBJ1-3; D unclear. Germline CDR1 is SNHLY and CDR2 is FYNNEI. The CDR3 is 15 residues long. The V and J ends lost 6 bases and 0 bases respectively, with 12 bases between them. The CDR3 nucleotides read TGTGCCAGCAGCCCCGAGAGGTCCTCTGGAAACACCATATATTTT. This translates into CASSPERSSGNTIYF.

This chain links TRBV29-1 with TRBJ1-1; D uncertain. Trimming pared 6 bases from V and 1 base from J, leaving 9 bases between. Germline CDR1 is SQVTM and CDR2 is ANQGSEA. CDR3 length: 12 residues. The CDR3 sequence: CSVLSGNTEAFF. CDR3 nucleotide sequence: TGCAGCGTCCTGAGCGGGAACACTGAAGCTTTCTTT.

The genes are TRBV27 and TRBJ2-3, with 7 nucleotides matching TRBD1. The CDR3 is 14 amino acids. V was clipped by 6 bases and J by 1 base; unmatched bases: 4. From germline, CDR1 is MNHEY and CDR2 SMNVEV (reference sequence). CDR3 nucleotides: TGTGCCAGCAGACGAACAGGGGGCACAGATACGCAGTATTTT. Translating gives CASRRTGGTDTQYF.

The J gene is TRBJ2-7, the V gene TRBV6-5; 10 bases line up with TRBD2. Germline CDR1 is MNHEY and CDR2 is SVGAGI. The CDR3 sequence is 15 residues long. Trimming cost V 6 bases and J 2 bases; bases outside gene matches: 7. The CDR3 is CASRTTGTSAYEQYF. The CDR3, as DNA: TGTGCCAGCAGAACCACCGGGACTAGCGCCTACGAGCAGTACTTC.

V gene TRBV30 combines with J gene TRBJ2-7; 7 bases fit TRBD1. Germline CDR1 reads GTSNPN; CDR2 reads SVGIG (reference sequence). J gave up 4 bases and V 0 bases, and 6 bases lay outside the gene matches. The CDR3 has 14 amino acids. CDR3 nucleotides: TGTGCCTGGAGTGTCTTAAGGGGGCGATACGAGCAGTACTTC. Translating it yields CAWSVLRGRYEQYF.

This clone came up a few times. The chain links TRBV7-6 to TRBJ2-5, with 11 positions matching TRBD2. The CDR3 loop spans 14 amino acids. With 5 bases clipped from V and 4 bases from J, the junction kept 3 bases outside the gene matches. Germline V lookup: CDR1 SGHVS, CDR2 FNYEAQ. The CDR3 spells CASSPGTSGETQYF. CDR3 coding DNA: TGTGCCAGCAGCCCTGGGACTAGCGGAGAGACCCAGTACTTC.

The V call is TRBV25-1, the J call TRBJ2-1; 9 positions agree with TRBD2. The CDR3 is made up of 16 amino acids. Germline V lookup: CDR1 MGHDK, CDR2 SYGVNS. Unmatched junction bases numbered 10, after V lost 1 base and J lost 9 bases. CDR3 nucleotides: TGTGCCAGCAGTGAATTGGGGAGTAGCGGGAGAGGTGAGCAGTTCTTC. Translating gives CASSELGSSGRGEQFF.

The genes are TRBV18 and TRBJ1-2; 7 bases match TRBD1. CDR3 length: 15 residues. After removal of 4 bases from V and 8 bases from J, the junction contained 13 bases not matched to a gene. The V gene's germline CDR1 is KGHSH and CDR2 LQKENI. The CDR3 sequence is CASSQKQLQGVGYTF. CDR3 in DNA: TGTGCCAGCTCACAAAAACAACTCCAGGGGGTCGGCTACACCTTC.

In this sample, this clone turned up once. This rearrangement joins TRBV28 to TRBJ2-3; a weak D match, TRBD2 (5 bases). V gave up 5 bases and J gave up 1 base, with 7 bases separating them. Germline loops: CDR1 MDHEN, CDR2 SYDVKM. The CDR3 has 13 amino acids. As DNA, the CDR3 is TGTGCCAGCAGTCCCGGGGGCACAGATACGCAGTATTTT. It translates to CASSPGGTDTQYF.

The genes are TRBV5-1 and TRBJ2-1, with D perhaps TRBD2 (6 bases). In germline, CDR1 is SGHRS, CDR2 YFSETQ. The CDR3 loop spans 15 amino acids. V lost 1 base and J 2 bases, leaving 10 bases between the germline ends. The CDR3: CASSLSPGAYNEQFF. The CDR3 nucleotides are TGCGCCAGCAGCTTGTCTCCGGGGGCCTACAATGAGCAGTTCTTC.

V and J are TRBV11-2 and TRBJ1-2, with D possibly matching TRBD1 (6 bases). The CDR3 extends over 18 amino acids. Deletions cut 2 bases from V and 0 bases from J, with 19 bases between. CDR1 is SGHAT, CDR2 FQNNGV, per germline. The CDR3 coding sequence is TGTGCCAGCAGCTTATTTGGGGACATCCGGAAAGCTAACTATGGCTACACCTTC. Translation gives CASSLFGDIRKANYGYTF.

The V and J genes are TRBV19 and TRBJ2-6, with 10 bases matching TRBD1. With 8 bases clipped from V and 0 bases from J, the junction kept 7 bases outside the gene matches. The length of the CDR3 is 17 residues. CDR1 and CDR2 from the germline V gene are LNHDA and SQIVND (reference sequence). The CDR3 sequence: CASQSRTGGSGANVLTF. DNA for the CDR3: TGTGCCAGTCAGAGCAGGACAGGGGGCTCTGGGGCCAACGTCCTGACTTTC.

A few counts support this clone. J is TRBJ2-2 and V is TRBV27, with 9 bases identical to TRBD1. CDR1 is MNHEY, CDR2 SMNVEV, per germline (reference sequence). J lost 0 bases, V lost 2 bases, and 1 base had no gene match. This CDR3 region has 16 residues. As DNA, the CDR3 is TGTGCCAGCAGTTTAGGGACAGGGACGAACACCGGGGAGCTGTTTTTT. This sequence encodes CASSLGTGTNTGELFF.

A single count supports this clone. The V and J genes are TRBV6-6 and TRBJ1-1, with 7 positions matching TRBD1. This CDR3 spans 14 amino acids. Trimming cost V 6 bases and J 1 base; bases outside gene matches: 5. Germline assignment: CDR1 MNHNY and CDR2 SVGAGI (reference sequence). Here the CDR3 reads CASSPTGSNTEAFF. CDR3 in DNA: TGTGCCAGCAGCCCGACAGGGTCGAACACTGAAGCTTTCTTT.

The chain uses TRBV5-4 and TRBJ2-3; 11 nucleotides align to TRBD2. The V gene's germline CDR1 is SGHNT and CDR2 YYREEE (reference sequence). V was clipped by 4 bases and J by 0 bases; unmatched bases: 10. This CDR3 spans 18 amino acids. The CDR3 spells CASSPRASGRTSTDTQYF. CDR3 nucleotides: TGTGCCAGCAGCCCCCGGGCTAGCGGGAGGACGAGCACAGATACGCAGTATTTT.

This clone was recorded once. The chain is built from TRBV11-3 and TRBJ1-1, with D possibly TRBD1 on 5 matching bases. This CDR3 contains 13 residues. Germline CDR1 and CDR2: SGHNT and YENEEA. Trimming took off 0 bases at V and 11 bases at J, with 13 bases between the two ends. The CDR3 DNA sequence: TGTGCCAGCAGCTTAGATGCCTCGGGGGAGGCTTTCTTT. Translated: CASSLDASGEAFF.

This chain joins TRBV4-3 and TRBJ2-2; a possible D gene is TRBD2 (5 bases). The CDR3 is 16 residues long. V dropped 1 base and J dropped 2 bases, with 11 bases sitting between them. Germline V gene sequence: CDR1 LGHNA, CDR2 YSLEER. This CDR3 reads CASSQVLRDNTGELFF. The CDR3 coding sequence is TGCGCCAGCAGCCAAGTCCTGAGGGATAACACCGGGGAGCTGTTTTTT.

V gene TRBV6-5 combines with J gene TRBJ2-1; 8 nucleotides match TRBD1. J gave up 7 bases and V 7 bases, and 12 bases lay outside the gene matches. The CDR3 contains 15 residues. Germline V gene data show CDR1 as MNHEY and CDR2 as SVGAGI. For the CDR3, the DNA is TGTGCCAGCACCGACGACAGGGGAATAAGGAATGAGCAGTTCTTC. This translates into CASTDDRGIRNEQFF.

The CDR3: CASTKVAGLLTGELFF. CDR3 DNA: TGTGCCAGTACCAAGGTAGCGGGACTCCTCACCGGGGAGCTGTTTTTT. The gene calls are TRBV19 and TRBJ2-2; 8 positions match TRBD2. V shed 7 bases, J shed 4 bases, and the junction held 11 bases outside the gene matches. The CDR3 length is 16 residues. CDR1 LNHDA and CDR2 SQIVND come from the germline V gene (reference sequence).

This chain links TRBV15 with TRBJ2-2; TRBD2 agrees at 11 bases. The V gene end was trimmed by 3 bases and the J gene end by 5 bases; junction bases not matched to a gene: 8. Germline loops: CDR1 LNHNV, CDR2 YYDKDF (reference sequence). The CDR3 sequence is 17 residues long. CDR3: CATSRGNSGRGTGELFF. In DNA, the CDR3 is TGTGCCACCAGCAGGGGGAATAGCGGGAGGGGGACCGGGGAGCTGTTTTTT.

The rearrangement links TRBV29-1 to TRBJ1-5; a possible D gene is TRBD1 (6 bases). Germline lookup yields CDR1 SQVTM and CDR2 ANQGSEA. This CDR3 has 13 amino acids. V was pared by 4 bases and J by 5 bases, with 12 bases between. The CDR3 DNA follows: TGCAGCGTTGTACAGGGTGCAGATCAGCCCCAGCATTTT. Translated, it gives CSVVQGADQPQHF.

V is TRBV28 and J is TRBJ2-7; D might be TRBD2 (5 bases). Trimming shortened V by 5 bases and J by 4 bases, and 12 bases separated the two germline ends. The CDR3 consists of 13 residues. CDR1 and CDR2 from the germline V gene are MDHEN and SYDVKM. CDR3 DNA sequence: TGTGCCAGCAGTATGAGCGGCGTGTACGAGCAGTACTTC. It yields the protein CASSMSGVYEQYF. The variable domain in full, completed from reference TRBV28 and TRBJ2-7, reads DVKVTQSSRYLVKRTGEKVFLECVQDMDHENMFWYRQDPGLGLRLIYFSYDVKMKEKGDIPEGYSVSREKKERFSLILESASTNQTSMYLCASSMSGVYEQYFGPGTRLTVT.

The gene calls are TRBV2 and TRBJ1-1; D is undetermined. Germline V lookup: CDR1 SNHLY, CDR2 FYNNEI. The CDR3 contains 17 residues. V lost 5 bases and J lost 0, with 19 bases in between. CDR3 residues: CASSSDRPSEMNTEAFF. DNA for the CDR3: TGTGCCAGCAGTTCAGACCGCCCTAGCGAGATGAACACTGAAGCTTTCTTT.

The rearrangement links TRBV9 to TRBJ2-1; TRBD2 matches at 7 bases. The V gene end was trimmed by 6 bases and the J gene end by 8 bases; junction bases not matched to a gene: 20. The CDR3 loop spans 17 amino acids. Germline V gene sequence: CDR1 SGDLS, CDR2 YYNGEE. The CDR3 DNA sequence: TGTGCCAGCAACAACAAAGAGCGGGATCTTGTCGTGTATGAGCAGTTCTTC. Residues: CASNNKERDLVVYEQFF. Drawing the rest from reference TRBV9 and TRBJ2-1, the complete variable domain is DSGVTQTPKHLITATGQRVTLRCSPRSGDLSVYWYQQSLDQGLQFLIQYYNGEERAKGNILERFSAQQFPDLHSELNLSSLELGDSALYFCASNNKERDLVVYEQFFGPGTRLTVL.

The V call is TRBV2, the J call TRBJ2-7; 8 nucleotides agree with TRBD2. CDR1 and CDR2 from the germline V gene are SNHLY and FYNNEI. V dropped 8 bases and J dropped 3; count of bases not matched to a gene: 12. This CDR3 is 15 amino acids long. Here the CDR3 DNA reads TGTGCCAGCGGACCGACTAGCGCTGATGACTACGAGCAGTACTTC. Translating gives CASGPTSADDYEQYF. Full variable domain (missing parts from reference TRBV2 and TRBJ2-7): EPEVTQTPSHQVTQMGQEVILRCVPISNHLYFYWYRQILGQKVEFLVSFYNNEISEKSEIFDDQFSVERPDGSNFTLKIRSTKLEDSAMYFCASGPTSADDYEQYFGPGTRLTVT.